Given below is one T cell receptor beta chain in context. Its antigen is undetermined. V was pared by 7 bases and J by 0 bases, with 13 bases of the junction left unmatched. The CDR3 runs 18 residues. CDR1 is SGHKS and CDR2 is YYEKEE in the germline V gene (reference sequence). All donors comprised healthy Caucasians. This entry comes from a study of identical twins. Study outcomes and limitations: Models predicted less out-of-frame TCR alpha sharing in monozygotic twins than was found.

A single record per CDR3 protein comes from TCRdb applying MiXCR to the 5' RACE reads. The data contain some 300,000 distinct CDR3 sequences, approximately 13% of them singletons. These data are also associated with another study on yellow fever vaccine responses in identical twins.

V usage is TRBV5-5 and J usage is TRBJ2-1, with TRBD2 matching over 10 bases. Sequenced: CD8+ T cells sorted from blood. The source is a young woman in good health. This CDR3 reads CASGGGTSVGSSYNEQFF. CDR3 coding DNA: TGTGCCAGCGGTGGGGGGACTAGCGTTGGGAGCTCCTACAATGAGCAGTTCTTC. The full variable domain, rest sourced from reference TRBV5-5 and TRBJ2-1, is DAGVTQSPTHLIKTRGQQVTLRCSPISGHKSVSWYQQVLGQGPQFIFQYYEKEERGRGNFPDRFSARQFPNYSSELNVNALLLGDSALYLCASGGGTSVGSSYNEQFFGPGTRLTVL.